Listed below are T cell receptor beta chains from one sample, sequenced in a study of blood T cell repertoires in COVID-19. Assay: immunoSEQ multiplex PCR; the TCRdb copy retains only in-frame clones and omits some. The repertoire has hundreds of thousands of clones, roughly nine tenths of them found once; the top ten carry over 6%. What was sequenced was PBMCs or T cells enriched from blood (not recorded which). These receptors originate from a woman aged 40 to 50 who had recovered from COVID-19. The CDR3 runs from the conserved cysteine through the conserved F or W. A D gene is named only where the DNA matches it firmly. Clone size appears in some rows only: once, few, many, or a class for an expanded clone.

CDR3 protein	CDR3 DNA	V gene	J gene	clone size	D gene
CASSLDASGYEQYF	TGTGCCAGCAGCTTAGACGCTAGCGGGTACGAGCAGTACTTC	TRBV7-2	TRBJ2-7	-	TRBD2
CASSSGYQETQYF	TGTGCCAGCAGTTCCGGGTACCAAGAGACCCAGTACTTC	TRBV6-5	TRBJ2-5	-	-
CASSQDGTSGSTDTQYF	TGCGCCAGCAGCCAAGATGGGACTAGCGGAAGCACAGATACGCAGTATTTT	TRBV4-1	TRBJ2-3	once	TRBD2
CASTRAGGNEQYF	TGTGCCAGCACGCGCGCGGGAGGGAACGAGCAGTACTTC	TRBV7-9	TRBJ2-7	once	TRBD2
CASSSRRVATDTQYF	TGTGCCAGCAGTTCTCGTCGGGTGGCAACAGATACGCAGTATTTT	TRBV28	TRBJ2-3	-	-
CASTDRGRGEAFF	TGTGCCAGCACAGACAGGGGCCGGGGTGAAGCTTTCTTT	TRBV2	TRBJ1-1	-	TRBD1
CASRGFSGRTSEQYF	TGTGCCAGCAGGGGATTTAGCGGGAGAACTTCTGAGCAGTACTTC	TRBV6-5	TRBJ2-7	-	TRBD2
CASSLVAQGGNTEAFF	TGCGCCAGCAGCTTGGTTGCCCAGGGAGGGAACACTGAAGCTTTCTTT	TRBV5-1	TRBJ1-1	-	-
CAWRRTVQETQYF	TGTGCCTGGAGGAGGACAGTCCAAGAGACCCAGTACTTC	TRBV30	TRBJ2-5	-	-
CASRFGQVNTEAFF	TGTGCCAGCAGATTTGGACAGGTCAACACTGAAGCTTTCTTT	TRBV28	TRBJ1-1	-	TRBD1
CASSLATYGYTF	TGTGCCAGCAGTTTGGCCACCTATGGCTACACCTTC	TRBV12-3/TRBV12-4	TRBJ1-2	-	-
CASSSQGGGYNSPLHF	TGTGCCAGCAGCTCCCAGGGGGGTGGGTATAATTCACCCCTCCACTTT	TRBV7-2	TRBJ1-6	-	TRBD1
CASSHGQTREAFF	TGTGCCAGCAGCCACGGACAGACCCGTGAAGCTTTCTTT	TRBV7-9	TRBJ1-1	-	-
CASSTFIAGDPHEQFF	TGTGCCAGTAGTACCTTTATAGCGGGAGATCCCCATGAGCAGTTCTTC	TRBV19	TRBJ2-1	many	TRBD2
CASNTREAGNTIYF	TGTGCCAGTAACACCAGGGAGGCTGGAAACACCATATATTTT	TRBV19	TRBJ1-3	-	-
CATRGTYITDTQYF	TGTGCCACCAGAGGGACATATATCACAGATACGCAGTATTTT	TRBV24-1	TRBJ2-3	-	-
CASSPTGVEAFF	TGCGCCAGCAGCCCGACGGGGGTTGAAGCTTTCTTT	TRBV5-1	TRBJ1-1	-	-
CASSFDRANYGYTF	TGTGCCAGCAGTTTTGACAGAGCTAACTATGGCTACACCTTC	TRBV27	TRBJ1-2	-	-
CAWLQGLATEAFF	TGTGCCTGGTTACAGGGGCTCGCCACTGAAGCTTTCTTT	TRBV30	TRBJ1-1	-	TRBD1
CASSQTSGYEQYF	TGCGCCAGCAGCCAAACTAGCGGCTACGAGCAGTACTTC	TRBV4-3	TRBJ2-7	-	TRBD2
CASSRRTGGAYEQYF	TGCGCCAGCAGCCGCCGGACAGGGGGGGCCTACGAGCAGTACTTC	TRBV4-3	TRBJ2-7	-	TRBD1
CASSRNGQGPFETF	TGTGCCAGCAGCCGAAATGGACAGGGCCCGTTCGAGACCTTC	TRBV6-5	TRBJ1-2	-	TRBD1
CACRDSGEQFF	TGTGCCTGCCGGGATTCCGGTGAGCAGTTCTTC	TRBV30	TRBJ2-1	-	-
CASSPGGNNEKLFF	TGTGCCAGCAGCCCCGGGGGGAATAATGAAAAACTGTTTTTT	TRBV28	TRBJ1-4	-	-
CASSYSNLLQGTQYF	TGTGCCAGCAGTTACTCGAACCTACTTCAGGGTACGCAGTATTTT	TRBV6-5	TRBJ2-3	few	-
CASSPRDLHSYEQYF	TGTGCCAGCAGTCCCAGGGACTTACACTCCTACGAGCAGTACTTC	TRBV27	TRBJ2-7	-	-
CASSDPLGGPEVTQYF	TGTGCCAGCAGTGACCCCTTGGGGGGGCCGGAGGTGACCCAGTACTTC	TRBV6-1	TRBJ2-5	-	-
CASSLAYTGNPLRQETQYF	TGTGCCAGCAGCTTGGCCTATACAGGGAACCCGCTTAGGCAAGAGACCCAGTACTTC	TRBV5-4	TRBJ2-5	-	-
CASSTDGGLAGTNTGELFF	TGTGCCAGCAGCACAGACGGGGGACTAGCGGGAACCAACACCGGGGAGCTGTTTTTT	TRBV7-2	TRBJ2-2	-	TRBD2
CASSAGTNSNQPQHF	TGTGCCAGTAGTGCCGGGACAAATAGCAATCAGCCCCAGCATTTT	TRBV19	TRBJ1-5	-	-
CASSPSGDSYEQYF	TGTGCCAGCTCACCGTCAGGGGACTCCTACGAGCAGTACTTC	TRBV18	TRBJ2-7	-	-
CASRLGGVSGYNEQFF	TGCGCCAGCAGATTAGGCGGGGTGTCAGGGTACAATGAGCAGTTCTTC	TRBV5-1	TRBJ2-1	-	-
CASSVLGGGAGVGNEQFF	TGTGCCAGCAGTGTATTAGGCGGGGGAGCGGGAGTGGGAAATGAGCAGTTCTTC	TRBV28	TRBJ2-1	-	TRBD2
CASPPPRGGSGYTF	TGTGCCAGCCCACCACCGAGGGGGGGAAGCGGCTACACCTTC	TRBV18	TRBJ1-2	-	-
CASSDQGAVDEQFF	TGTGCTAGCAGCGATCAGGGGGCGGTCGATGAGCAGTTCTTC	TRBV7-7	TRBJ2-1	-	TRBD1
CASSTVTPRSYGYTF	TGTGCCAGTAGTACCGTCACTCCGAGAAGCTATGGCTACACCTTC	TRBV19	TRBJ1-2	few	-
CSVGQGAGEKLFF	TGCAGCGTAGGACAGGGAGCGGGGGAAAAACTGTTTTTT	TRBV29-1	TRBJ1-4	-	TRBD1
CASSLTGVGRGGGEAFF	TGTGCCAGCAGCTTGACAGGGGTGGGGCGGGGTGGTGGTGAAGCTTTCTTT	TRBV7-3	TRBJ1-1	-	TRBD1
CASSFGQGAEAFF	TGTGCCAGCAGTTTTGGGCAGGGGGCTGAAGCTTTCTTT	TRBV12-3/TRBV12-4	TRBJ1-1	-	TRBD1
CASSQDHWAALSSYNEQFF	TGTGCCAGCAGCCAAGATCATTGGGCTGCGCTGAGCTCCTACAATGAGCAGTTCTTC	TRBV3-1/TRBV3-2	TRBJ2-1	-	-
CAISGAGGPTDTQYF	TGTGCCATCAGTGGGGCGGGAGGGCCGACAGATACGCAGTATTTT	TRBV10-3	TRBJ2-3	few	TRBD2
CASSYGGQGMHEQYF	TGTGCCAGCAGTTACGGGGGACAGGGGATGCACGAGCAGTACTTC	TRBV6-5	TRBJ2-7	-	TRBD1
CASSFLAGGPNTQYF	TGCGCCAGCAGCTTTTTAGCGGGAGGCCCAAATACGCAGTATTTT	TRBV5-1	TRBJ2-3	-	TRBD2
CACLNWAEQFF	TGTGCCTGCTTAAACTGGGCTGAGCAGTTCTTC	TRBV30	TRBJ2-1	-	-
CASSLTAGGQANEQFF	TGTGCCAGCAGCCTAACAGCGGGAGGGCAGGCAAATGAGCAGTTCTTC	TRBV5-5	TRBJ2-1	-	TRBD2
CASSSTGTSGGETQYF	TGTGCCAGCAGTTCAACCGGGACTAGCGGTGGGGAGACCCAGTACTTC	TRBV28	TRBJ2-5	-	TRBD2
CASRITGSDGYTF	TGTGCCAGCAGGATCACAGGGTCCGACGGCTACACCTTC	TRBV6-5	TRBJ1-2	-	-
CASAPISTGEQFF	TGTGCCAGCGCACCTATCTCGACAGGGGAGCAGTTCTTC	TRBV18	TRBJ2-1	-	TRBD1
CASSVALDTQYF	TGTGCCAGCAGCGTAGCTCTTGATACGCAGTATTTT	TRBV9	TRBJ2-3	-	-
CASRELAGGAGELFF	TGTGCCAGCAGGGAACTAGCGGGAGGCGCCGGGGAGCTGTTTTTT	TRBV27	TRBJ2-2	-	TRBD2
CASSRERERKQETQYF	TGTGCCAGCAGCCGGGAGCGGGAACGGAAGCAAGAGACCCAGTACTTC	TRBV3-1/TRBV3-2	TRBJ2-5	-	TRBD2
CARSGQGVVNEQFF	TGTGCCCGCTCCGGTCAGGGTGTCGTTAATGAGCAGTTCTTC	TRBV2	TRBJ2-1	-	-
CASSPGGLAASYEQYF	TGTGCCAGCAGTCCCGGGGGACTAGCGGCCTCCTACGAGCAGTACTTC	TRBV28	TRBJ2-7	-	TRBD2
CASSPILGHNEQFF	TGTGCCAGCAGCCCTATTCTGGGGCACAATGAGCAGTTCTTC	TRBV7-2	TRBJ2-1	-	-
CSASRQIYSNQPQHF	TGCAGTGCTAGTCGTCAGATTTATAGCAATCAGCCCCAGCATTTT	TRBV20-1	TRBJ1-5	-	-
CASSREREGSYEQYF	TGCGCCAGCAGCCGCGAGCGGGAGGGCAGCTACGAGCAGTACTTC	TRBV4-3	TRBJ2-7	few	TRBD2
CASSPLREEVDTQYF	TGTGCCAGCTCACCACTCCGGGAGGAAGTAGATACGCAGTATTTT	TRBV18	TRBJ2-3	-	TRBD2
CASSLPSGGFGYTF	TGTGCCAGCAGCCTCCCCTCGGGGGGGTTTGGCTACACCTTC	TRBV28	TRBJ1-2	-	-
CASSLLAGGETQYF	TGCGCCAGCAGCTTACTAGCGGGAGGAGAGACCCAGTACTTC	TRBV5-1	TRBJ2-5	-	TRBD2